Following are 21 T cell receptor beta chains from one sample sequenced in a study of control samples from healthy donors and cancer patients. Some clones are missing from TCRdb's copy, which holds only in-frame ones; the method was immunoSEQ multiplex PCR. Of roughly 84,000 clones listed, approximately 90% were seen once; the top ten hold roughly 6.9%. Sequences were obtained from blood. All receptors derive from a man aged 50 to 59 in good health.

The chain recombines TRBV5-1 with TRBJ2-3, with TRBD1 matching 12 bases. Trimming took 4 bases from V and 2 from J; bases not matched to a gene: 11. CDR3 length equals 18 residues. Germline V gene lookup returns CDR1 SGHRS and CDR2 YFSETQ. The CDR3 DNA sequence: TGCGCCAGCAGCCATAATACCGGGACAGGGGGCGCCACAGATACGCAGTATTTT. As protein: CASSHNTGTGGATDTQYF.

The chain has TRBV5-6 and TRBJ2-4; D is undetermined. V was shortened by 4 bases and J by 0 bases, with 8 bases between the two germline ends. The CDR3 covers 14 residues. Germline CDR1 reads SGHDT; CDR2 reads YYEEEE. The CDR3 nucleotides are TGTGCCAGCAGCGGAACAGTAGCCAAAAACATTCAGTACTTC. Translation gives CASSGTVAKNIQYF.

This clone was detected only once. V gene TRBV7-9 combines with J gene TRBJ2-3, with 9 bases identical to TRBD1. V was clipped by 5 bases and J by 4 bases; unmatched bases: 10. The V gene's germline CDR1 is SEHNR and CDR2 FQNEAQ (reference sequence). The length of the CDR3 is 16 residues. Here the CDR3 DNA reads TGTGCCAGCAGCCCGACCGGGACAGGGAAGTCAGATACGCAGTATTTT. Translation gives CASSPTGTGKSDTQYF.

The rearrangement uses TRBV6-5 and TRBJ2-1; D possibly matches TRBD1 or TRBD2 (5 bases each). The CDR3 runs to 15 residues. Trimming stripped 5 bases from V and 6 bases from J, with 17 bases between. Germline CDR1 and CDR2: MNHEY and SVGAGI. The CDR3 protein is CASSRTGTVSNEQFF. The CDR3 region has the DNA TGTGCCAGCAGTCGGACGGGGACGGTAAGCAATGAGCAGTTCTTC.

The genes are TRBV5-1 and TRBJ2-7, with TRBD2 matching over 7 bases. The CDR3 consists of 16 residues. Germline CDR1 SGHRS, CDR2 YFSETQ. With V trimmed by 0 bases and J by 0 bases, 6 bases remained unmatched. CDR3 DNA sequence: TGCGCCAGCAGCTTGGTGGAAGGGGAGGGCTCCTACGAGCAGTACTTC. Its translation is CASSLVEGEGSYEQYF.

This chain's CDR3 is CAWSAQSTDTQYF. The CDR3 DNA sequence: TGTGCCTGGAGTGCGCAGAGCACAGATACGCAGTATTTT. The J gene is TRBJ2-3, the V gene TRBV30; no clear D. The CDR3 sequence is 13 residues long. Germline loops: CDR1 GTSNPN, CDR2 SVGIG (reference sequence). V lost 1 base and J lost 0, with 5 bases in between.

The chain combines TRBV5-4 with TRBJ2-5, with 7 bases matching TRBD1. The CDR3 length is 16 residues. V gave up 4 bases and J gave up 5 bases; unmatched junction bases: 14. Germline assignment: CDR1 SGHNT and CDR2 YYREEE (reference sequence). The CDR3 region is CASSPTGSFKSETQYF. The CDR3 DNA sequence: TGTGCCAGCAGCCCGACAGGGTCCTTCAAATCGGAGACCCAGTACTTC.

The J gene is TRBJ2-1, the V gene TRBV24-1; 8 bases align to TRBD1. V shed 3 bases, J shed 8 bases, and the junction held 11 bases outside the gene matches. CDR1 KGHDR and CDR2 SFDVKD come from the germline V gene. The CDR3 sequence is 16 residues long. The CDR3 is CATSDPTPRGRDEQFF. In DNA, the CDR3 is TGTGCCACCAGTGATCCAACCCCCAGGGGGCGAGATGAGCAGTTCTTC.

This chain links TRBV6-6 with TRBJ1-4, with 12 bases that match TRBD1. The CDR3 totals 17 residues. Germline V gives CDR1 MNHNY, CDR2 SVGAGI (reference sequence). Unmatched junction bases numbered 9, after V lost 5 bases and J lost 5 bases. DNA for the CDR3: TGTGCCAGCAGTCCCCGGGACAGGGGGCCAAGGAATGAAAAACTGTTTTTT. Protein product: CASSPRDRGPRNEKLFF.

The chain carries TRBV6-6 and TRBJ1-4, with D hard to call. V was pared by 2 bases and J by 8 bases, with 9 bases between. Germline V CDR1 and CDR2: MNHNY, SVGAGI (reference sequence). The CDR3 has 13 amino acids. CDR3 coding DNA: TGTGCCAGCAGTTACACCGGTTGGGAAAAACTGTTTTTT. Translation gives CASSYTGWEKLFF.

The chain carries TRBV12-3 or TRBV12-4 and TRBJ2-7; D is unclear. Deletions cut 1 base from V and 3 bases from J, with 7 bases between. The CDR3 loop spans 13 amino acids. CDR3 protein: CASSLGEYYEQYF. The CDR3 DNA follows: TGTGCCAGCAGTTTAGGAGAGTACTACGAGCAGTACTTC.

The chain links TRBV5-8 to TRBJ1-2; TRBD1 matches at 8 bases. This CDR3 is 15 amino acids long. With 2 bases clipped from V and 3 bases from J, the junction kept 6 bases outside the gene matches. Germline V lookup: CDR1 SGHTS, CDR2 YDEGEE. As DNA, the CDR3 is TGTGCCAGCAGCTTAGGACAGGGAAGATACTATGGCTACACCTTC. This codes for CASSLGQGRYYGYTF.

The chain couples TRBV27 to TRBJ1-4; D gene ambiguous. The CDR3 consists of 14 residues. Trimming stripped 3 bases from V and 0 bases from J, with 5 bases between. Germline CDR1 MNHEY, CDR2 SMNVEV (reference sequence). In DNA, the CDR3 is TGTGCCAGCAGTTTCGGGGCAACTAATGAAAAACTGTTTTTT. Translated: CASSFGATNEKLFF.

CDR3 sequence reads: CASSIALSYEQYF. CDR3 nucleotides: TGTGCCAGTAGTATCGCTCTCTCCTACGAGCAGTACTTC. This chain uses TRBV19 with TRBJ2-7; D gene ambiguous. The CDR3 covers 13 residues. Looked up from germline, CDR1 is LNHDA and CDR2 is SQIVND (reference sequence). V dropped 3 bases and J dropped 0 bases, with 6 bases sitting between them.

This clone was observed a single time. V gene TRBV7-9 combines with J gene TRBJ1-4, with 7 bases identical to TRBD1. Germline V gene data show CDR1 as SEHNR and CDR2 as FQNEAQ (reference sequence). The CDR3 has 15 amino acids. J gave up 4 bases and V 5 bases, and 7 bases lay outside the gene matches. CDR3 nucleotides: TGTGCCAGCAGCACCGGACAGGCCTTTAATGAAAAACTGTTTTTT. Protein sequence: CASSTGQAFNEKLFF.

This clone was seen more than once but under ten times. This chain uses TRBV6-5 with TRBJ2-7; 7 nucleotides line up with TRBD1. Unmatched junction bases numbered 4, after V lost 5 bases and J lost 6 bases. The V gene's germline CDR1 is MNHEY and CDR2 SVGAGI. The CDR3 contains 12 residues. The CDR3 DNA is TGTGCCAGCAGTCAGGGACAGCGCGAGCAGTACTTC. Its protein is CASSQGQREQYF.

The chain combines TRBV28 with TRBJ1-2; D ambiguous. V gave up 6 bases and J gave up 4 bases, with 12 bases separating them. The CDR3 runs 13 residues. CDR1 is MDHEN and CDR2 is SYDVKM in the germline V gene. CDR3 sequence: CASRMPERYGYTF. In DNA, the CDR3 is TGTGCCAGCAGAATGCCTGAGCGCTATGGCTACACCTTC.

The V gene is TRBV4-1, the J gene TRBJ1-1, with 8 bases fitting TRBD1. In germline, CDR1 is MGHRA, CDR2 YSYEKL. J was trimmed by 11 bases and V by 1 base; bases with no gene match: 9. CDR3 length: 14 amino acids. The CDR3 sequence is CASSQVRQGLWAFF. CDR3 DNA: TGCGCCAGCAGCCAAGTGAGACAGGGGCTGTGGGCTTTCTTT.

The chain uses TRBV25-1 and TRBJ1-6; 9 bases map to TRBD1. CDR3 length equals 16 residues. CDR1 and CDR2 (germline): MGHDK, SYGVNS. V lost 4 bases, J lost 2 bases, and 3 bases stayed unmatched. This CDR3 is CASSGGTGTYNSPLHF. The CDR3 DNA reads as TGTGCCAGCAGTGGAGGGACAGGGACCTATAATTCACCCCTCCACTTT.

The CDR3 reads CASSQALRDVQETQYF. The CDR3, as DNA: TGTGCCAGCAGCCAAGCCCTCCGGGACGTCCAAGAGACCCAGTACTTC. The genes are TRBV14 and TRBJ2-5; D may be TRBD1 or TRBD2 (5 bases each). Per the germline V gene, CDR1 is SGHDN and CDR2 is FVKESK. V lost 1 base, J lost 1 base, and 13 bases lay in between. The CDR3 is 16 amino acids.

The chain is built from TRBV2 and TRBJ2-1; either TRBD1 or TRBD2 may supply D (5 bases each). Trimming took off 7 bases at V and 8 bases at J, with 9 bases between the two ends. The germline V gene encodes CDR1 SNHLY and CDR2 FYNNEI. CDR3 length: 11 amino acids. The CDR3 here is CASKRDHEQFF. The CDR3 coding sequence is TGTGCCAGCAAAAGGGACCATGAGCAGTTCTTC.